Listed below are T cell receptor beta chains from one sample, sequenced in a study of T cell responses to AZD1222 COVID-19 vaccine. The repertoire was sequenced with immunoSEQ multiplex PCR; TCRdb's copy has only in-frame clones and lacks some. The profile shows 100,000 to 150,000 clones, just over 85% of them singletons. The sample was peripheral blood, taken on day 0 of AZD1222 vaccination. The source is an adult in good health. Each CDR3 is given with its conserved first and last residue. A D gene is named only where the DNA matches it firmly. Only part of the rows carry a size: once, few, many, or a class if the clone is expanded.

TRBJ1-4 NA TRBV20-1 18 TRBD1 CSASVSGQGSVANEKLFF TGCAGTGCTAGTGTCTCGGGACAGGGGTCGGTAGCTAATGAAAAACTGTTTTTT
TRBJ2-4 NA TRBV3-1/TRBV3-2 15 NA CASSQDLRAKNIQYF TGTGCCAGCAGCCAAGATCTCCGGGCCAAAAACATTCAGTACTTC
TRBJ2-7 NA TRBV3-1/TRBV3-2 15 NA CASSRSTRTAPEQYF TGTGCCAGCAGCCGGTCGACCCGCACAGCCCCCGAGCAGTACTTC
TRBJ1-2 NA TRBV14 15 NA CASSHGGLRYYGYTF TGTGCCAGCAGCCACGGAGGGCTACGGTACTATGGCTACACCTTC
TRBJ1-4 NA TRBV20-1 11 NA CSAPVNEKLFF TGCAGTGCTCCAGTTAATGAAAAACTGTTTTTT
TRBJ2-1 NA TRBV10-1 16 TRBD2 CASSESFGGAYNEQFF TGCGCCAGCAGTGAGTCTTTTGGGGGGGCCTACAATGAGCAGTTCTTC
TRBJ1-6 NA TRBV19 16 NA CASSMGGNPYNSPLHF TGTGCCAGTAGTATGGGGGGCAACCCCTATAATTCACCCCTCCACTTT
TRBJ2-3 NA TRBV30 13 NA CAWSAVAPDTQYF TGTGCCTGGAGTGCGGTAGCGCCAGATACGCAGTATTTT
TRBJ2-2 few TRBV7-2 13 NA CASSPRHTGELFF TGTGCCAGCAGCCCAAGACACACCGGGGAGCTGTTTTTT
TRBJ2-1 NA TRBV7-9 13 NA CASSLDGSNEQFF TGTGCCAGCAGCTTAGACGGCAGCAATGAGCAGTTCTTC
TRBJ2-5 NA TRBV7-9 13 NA CASSDQVVETQYF TGTGCCAGCAGTGACCAGGTAGTAGAGACCCAGTACTTC
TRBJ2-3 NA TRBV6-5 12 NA CASSPFGDTQYF TGTGCCAGCAGTCCCTTCGGAGATACGCAGTATTTT
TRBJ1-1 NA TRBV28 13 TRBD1 CASRGQGITEAFF TGTGCCAGCAGGGGACAGGGGATAACTGAAGCTTTCTTT
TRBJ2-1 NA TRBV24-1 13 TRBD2 CATGTSGYNEQFF TGTGCCACCGGGACTAGCGGATACAATGAGCAGTTCTTC
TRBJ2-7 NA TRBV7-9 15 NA CASREDKNSPGEQYF TGTGCCAGCAGAGAGGACAAAAATTCCCCTGGGGAGCAGTACTTC
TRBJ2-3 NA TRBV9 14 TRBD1 CASSETGFSDTQYF TGTGCCAGCAGCGAGACAGGGTTCTCAGATACGCAGTATTTT
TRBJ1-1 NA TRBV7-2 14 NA CASSPGIADTEAFF TGTGCCAGCAGCCCAGGGATTGCGGACACTGAAGCTTTCTTT
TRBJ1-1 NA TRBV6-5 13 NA CASSTYRFSEAFF TGTGCCAGCAGCACCTACCGGTTTTCTGAAGCTTTCTTT
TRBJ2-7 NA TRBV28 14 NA CASSFTQSVYEQYF TGTGCCAGCAGTTTTACGCAGTCGGTTTACGAGCAGTACTTC
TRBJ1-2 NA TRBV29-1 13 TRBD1 CSVEVQGAYGYTF TGCAGCGTTGAAGTACAGGGGGCCTATGGCTACACCTTC
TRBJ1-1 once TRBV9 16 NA CASSPSGGLVNTEAFF TGTGCCAGCAGCCCCAGTGGGGGGTTGGTGAACACTGAAGCTTTCTTT
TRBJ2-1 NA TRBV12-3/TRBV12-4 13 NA CASSPPTSNEQFF TGTGCCAGCAGCCCACCTACTAGCAATGAGCAGTTCTTC
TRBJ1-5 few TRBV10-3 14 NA CAISPDSSNQPQHF TGTGCCATCAGTCCCGATTCAAGTAATCAGCCCCAGCATTTT
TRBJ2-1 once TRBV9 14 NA CASSVTGQGNEQFF TGTGCCAGCAGCGTGACGGGGCAGGGAAATGAGCAGTTCTTC
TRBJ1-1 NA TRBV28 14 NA CASSSGLVAYVAFF TGTGCCAGCAGTTCAGGGTTAGTCGCATACGTAGCTTTCTTT
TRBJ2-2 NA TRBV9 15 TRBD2 CASSVTSGDTGELFF TGTGCCAGCAGCGTTACTAGCGGGGACACCGGGGAGCTGTTTTTT
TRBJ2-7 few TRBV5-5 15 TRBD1 CASSLEGDRGYEQYF TGTGCCAGCAGCTTGGAAGGAGACAGGGGCTACGAGCAGTACTTC
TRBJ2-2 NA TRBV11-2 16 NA CASRAVGGPNTGELFF TGTGCCAGCAGGGCAGTCGGGGGCCCGAACACCGGGGAGCTGTTTTTT
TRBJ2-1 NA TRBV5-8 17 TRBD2 CASSLAGFTSGDVEQFF TGTGCCAGCAGCTTGGCCGGGTTTACTAGCGGGGATGTTGAGCAGTTCTTC
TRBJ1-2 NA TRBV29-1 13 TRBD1 CSVRQGPIYGYTF TGCAGCGTTAGACAGGGACCTATCTATGGCTACACCTTC
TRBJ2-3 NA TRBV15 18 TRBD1 CATSRFSGTGGSTDTQYF TGTGCCACCAGCAGATTTTCCGGGACAGGGGGGAGCACAGATACGCAGTATTTT
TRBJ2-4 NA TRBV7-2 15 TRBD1 CASSSWTGGINIQYF TGTGCCAGCAGCTCTTGGACAGGGGGCATAAACATTCAGTACTTC
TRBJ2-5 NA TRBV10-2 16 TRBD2 CASSLATSGVSETQYF TGCGCCAGCAGCCTAGCGACTAGCGGGGTCAGTGAGACCCAGTACTTC
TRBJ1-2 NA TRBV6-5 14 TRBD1 CASGPGTGIRGYTF TGTGCCAGCGGGCCCGGGACAGGAATACGGGGCTACACCTTC
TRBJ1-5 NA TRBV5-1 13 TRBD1 CAMPQGRNQPQHF TGCGCCATGCCACAGGGGCGAAATCAGCCCCAGCATTTT
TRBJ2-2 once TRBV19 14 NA CASSIDRVTGELFF TGTGCCAGTAGTATTGACCGGGTGACCGGGGAGCTGTTTTTT
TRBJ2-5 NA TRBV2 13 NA CASTLHTQETQYF TGTGCCAGCACCCTACACACCCAAGAGACCCAGTACTTC
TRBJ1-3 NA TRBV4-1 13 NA CASSDTTGNTIYF TGCGCCAGCAGCGATACGACTGGAAACACCATATATTTT
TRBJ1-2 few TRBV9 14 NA CASSGQGEGYGYTF TGTGCCAGCAGCGGACAAGGAGAGGGGTATGGCTACACCTTC
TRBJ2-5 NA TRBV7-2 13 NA CASSSGTVETQYF TGTGCCAGCAGCTCGGGGACTGTGGAGACCCAGTACTTC
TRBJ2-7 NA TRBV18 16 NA CASSLTPGRATYEQYF TGTGCCAGCTCACTTACTCCGGGACGGGCCACCTACGAGCAGTACTTC
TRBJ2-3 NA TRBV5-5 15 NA CASSQAGLGTDTQYF TGTGCCAGCAGCCAGGCGGGGTTGGGGACAGATACGCAGTATTTT
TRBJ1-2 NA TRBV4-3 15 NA CASSQVGSQNYGYTF TGCGCCAGCAGCCAAGTCGGGAGCCAGAACTATGGCTACACCTTC
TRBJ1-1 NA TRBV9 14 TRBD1 CASSAGGADTEAFF TGTGCCAGCAGCGCAGGGGGCGCGGACACTGAAGCTTTCTTT
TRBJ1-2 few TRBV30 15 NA CAWSTQWTLSYGYTF TGTGCCTGGAGTACTCAATGGACCCTAAGCTATGGCTACACCTTC
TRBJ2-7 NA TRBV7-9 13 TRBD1 CASSNPGQGEQYF TGTGCCAGCAGTAACCCGGGACAGGGTGAGCAGTACTTC
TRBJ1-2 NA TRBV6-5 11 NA CASSGTYGYTF TGTGCCAGCAGCGGGACATATGGCTACACCTTC
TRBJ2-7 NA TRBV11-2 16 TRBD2 CASSSELSGSPKEQYF TGTGCCAGCAGCTCAGAGCTGAGCGGGAGCCCTAAAGAGCAGTACTTC
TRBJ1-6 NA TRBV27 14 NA CASKTWGGDSPLHF TGTGCCAGCAAAACTTGGGGAGGGGATTCACCCCTCCACTTT
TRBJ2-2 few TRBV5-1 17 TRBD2 CASSSKGLELPTGELFF TGCGCCAGCAGCTCGAAGGGACTAGAGCTACCCACCGGGGAGCTGTTTTTT
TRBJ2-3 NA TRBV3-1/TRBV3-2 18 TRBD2 CASSQDRLAEEGTDTQYF TGTGCCAGCAGCCAAGATAGACTAGCGGAGGAGGGCACAGATACGCAGTATTTT
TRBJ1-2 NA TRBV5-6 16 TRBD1 CASSLRGQGEIYGYTF TGTGCCAGCAGCCTAAGGGGGCAGGGGGAAATCTATGGCTACACCTTC
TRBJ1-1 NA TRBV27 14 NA CASSYTGPNTEAFF TGTGCCAGCAGTTACACAGGGCCCAACACTGAAGCTTTCTTT
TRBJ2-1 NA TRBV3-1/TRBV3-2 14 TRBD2 CASSRLAGDNEQFF TGTGCCAGCAGCCGACTAGCGGGCGACAATGAGCAGTTCTTC
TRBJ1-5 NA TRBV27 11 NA CCAESNQPQHF TGTTGCGCAGAGAGCAATCAGCCCCAGCATTTT
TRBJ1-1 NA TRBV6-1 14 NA CASSEPGLNTEAFF TGTGCCAGCAGTGAACCAGGGCTGAACACTGAAGCTTTCTTT
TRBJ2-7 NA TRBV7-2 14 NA CASSSYGLHYEQYF TGTGCCAGCAGCTCCTACGGGTTACACTACGAGCAGTACTTC
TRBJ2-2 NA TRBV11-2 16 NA CASSLPRDGNTGELFF TGTGCCAGCAGCCTGCCCCGGGACGGCAACACCGGGGAGCTGTTTTTT
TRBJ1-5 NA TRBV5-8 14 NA CASSYTGGYQPQHF TGTGCCAGCAGTTACACGGGGGGATATCAGCCCCAGCATTTT
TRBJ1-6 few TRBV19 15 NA CASSSRGLFNSPLHF TGTGCCAGTAGTTCTAGGGGGTTGTTTAATTCACCCCTCCACTTT